The clone carrying this TCR beta chain was counted many times. Its antigen remains unidentified. Time point here: patch test 2, 6 weeks after DPC sensitization. The treatment denotes: therapeutic diphenylcyclopropenone sensitization with weekly scalp DPC. Whole blood, unfractionated, served as the material for total RNA extraction. The entry originates in a study of human T cells and chemical hapten exposure. Study outcomes and limitations: DPC sensitization produced no change in TCRs with frequency above 1 in 1000. Donors were affected by alopecia, so their immune reaction might vary from that of healthy individuals.

TCRdb reprocessed the RACE reads with MiXCR, giving one entry per CDR3 protein. The data hold 360,000 or so distinct CDR3 sequences, with more than 5% observed a single time. Sequencing used whole blood, obtained in connection with sensitization to the hapten diphenylcyclopropenone (DPC). This receptor was taken from a woman in her late teens or twenties with alopecia areata. Some clones in this sample may be carry-over from other donors' samples.

DNA for the CDR3: TGTGCCAGCAAGGCAGGGAAGAACACTGAAGCTTTCTTT. Translated: CASKAGKNTEAFF. The rearrangement joins TRBV6-2 or TRBV6-3 to TRBJ1-1; possibly TRBD1 for D (5 bases). The CDR3 consists of 13 residues. Trimming removed 7 bases from V and 1 base from J, with 10 bases in between. CDR1 MNHEY and CDR2 SVGEGT come from the germline V gene.